Included here is one T cell receptor beta chain sequence, with context. Its antigen remains unidentified. The sequencer was an Illumina HiSeq 2000. TCR beta cDNA libraries were made by 5'RACE template switching that added a universal primer site and unique molecular identifiers. cDNA synthesis was primed from the TCR beta constant segment and was followed by two successive PCR amplification steps. The original pipeline was this. MIGEC handled demultiplexing of the reads and grouping by UMI, while MiTCR was used to assemble and quantify clonotypes. To remove erroneous sequences, TCR cDNA sequences were retained only when supported by two or more reads. The tcR package was used for downstream repertoire analysis, and clonotypes were matched between fractions using CDR3 nucleotide sequence together with V segment. Antigen specificity was annotated against VDJdb with VDJmatch, allowing one amino acid substitution in CDR3. Once TCRdb had reprocessed the reads, it stored one entry per CDR3 protein sequence and supplied no DNA. These V and J calls originate from TCRdb's pipeline instead of the authors' own analysis. This sample's clone table shows around 260,000 distinct CDR3 sequences. About 4% of the sample is in the top ten clones.

To determine HCMV serostatus, a commercial ELISA kit was used to detect HCMV-specific IgG in serum. Peripheral blood mononuclear cells were isolated from blood by Ficoll density gradient centrifugation. These data belong to a study of T cells expressing NK-cell markers (TCRdb year 2020). Some background on the complete study: TCR beta-chain repertoires were profiled in sorted CD3+CD56+NKG2C+, CD3+CD56+NKG2C- and CD3+CD56-NKG2C+ T-cell subsets from several donors. Of the eight sequenced donors, seven were found to be HCMV-seropositive and one was found to be HCMV-seronegative. Randomly selected healthy volunteers, three men and five women, were used as the eight sequenced donors. The libraries were sequenced on Illumina HiSeq 2000/2500, MiSeq or NextSeq, producing 2 x 150 bp reads.

Here is what the overall study found, with its caveats: In about 6 donors, the dominant CD3+CD56+NKG2C+ clonotypes were found to rank among the top 10 CD8+ clonotypes and to make up roughly 1.0-7.5% of CD8+ T cells. Those dominant clonotypes were again the most abundant among CD3+CD56-NKG2C+ cells in several donors, at roughly 25-60.1%. Whether the expanded NKG2C-expressing T cell clones were specific for HCMV antigens was left unclear.

Its CDR3 holds 13 amino acids, cysteine through phenylalanine. The DNA is not on file. Based on the germline V gene, the CDR1 and CDR2 sequences are SQVTM and ANQGSEA. The chain was built from TRBV29-1 and TRBJ1-5. The sequenced sample consisted of blood T cells: a sorted CD56 or NKG2C T cell subset, CD4+ or CD8+ T cells, or bulk PBMC T cells (not recorded which). The origin of this receptor is a woman aged 18-70 years in good health. The CDR3 is CSVVDSPGQPQHF. With the rest looked up from the reference TRBV29-1 and TRBJ1-5 genes rather than sequenced, the full variable domain is SAVISQKPSRDICQRGTSLTIQCQVDSQVTMMFWYRQQPGQSLTLIATANQGSEATYESGFVIDKFPISRPNLTFSTLTVSNMSPEDSSIYLCSVVDSPGQPQHFGDGTRLSIL.